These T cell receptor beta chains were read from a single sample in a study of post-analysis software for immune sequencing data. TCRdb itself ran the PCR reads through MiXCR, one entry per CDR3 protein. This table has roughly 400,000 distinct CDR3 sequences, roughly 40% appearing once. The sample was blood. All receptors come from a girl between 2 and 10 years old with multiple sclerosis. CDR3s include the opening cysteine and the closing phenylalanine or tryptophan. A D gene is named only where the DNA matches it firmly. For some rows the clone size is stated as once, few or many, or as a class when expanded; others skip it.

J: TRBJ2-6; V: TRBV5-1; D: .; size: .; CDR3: CAGSLAPTPSGSGANVLTF; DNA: TGCGCCGGCAGCTTGGCCCCGACACCCTCGGGCTCTGGGGCCAACGTCCTGACTTTC
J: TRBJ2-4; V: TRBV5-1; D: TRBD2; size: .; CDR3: CASSPTSGDLNIQYF; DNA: TGCGCCAGCAGCCCGACTAGCGGGGACCTAAACATTCAGTACTTC
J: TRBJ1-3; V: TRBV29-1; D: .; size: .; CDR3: CSVSSGNTIYF; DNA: TGCAGCGTTAGTAGTGGAAACACCATATATTTT
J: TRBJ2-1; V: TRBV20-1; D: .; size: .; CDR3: CSASVGVREQFF; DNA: TGCAGTGCAAGCGTTGGGGTTCGGGAGCAGTTCTTC
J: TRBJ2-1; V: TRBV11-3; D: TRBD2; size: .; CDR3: CASSLQGLAGAGEQFF; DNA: TGTGCCAGCAGCCTGCAGGGGCTAGCGGGAGCGGGTGAGCAGTTCTTC
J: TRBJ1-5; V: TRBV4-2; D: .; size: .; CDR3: CASAKTGWDQPQHF; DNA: TGTGCCAGCGCCAAGACAGGATGGGATCAGCCCCAGCATTTT
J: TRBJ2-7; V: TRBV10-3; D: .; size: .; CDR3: CAISEPVGYEQYF; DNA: TGTGCCATCAGTGAGCCGGTCGGCTACGAGCAGTACTTC
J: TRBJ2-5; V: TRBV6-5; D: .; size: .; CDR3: CASSANRGTQYF; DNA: TGTGCCAGCAGTGCCAACCGTGGGACCCAGTACTTC
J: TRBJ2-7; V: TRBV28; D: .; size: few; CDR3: CASSLLGGFSSYEQYF; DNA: TGTGCCAGCAGTTTATTGGGGGGCTTTAGCTCCTACGAGCAGTACTTC
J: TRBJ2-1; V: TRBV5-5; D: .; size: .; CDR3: CASSLEGGKFSSYNEQFF; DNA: TGTGCCAGCAGCTTGGAAGGGGGGAAATTTAGCTCCTACAATGAGCAGTTCTTC
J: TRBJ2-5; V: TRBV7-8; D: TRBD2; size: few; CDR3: CASSLAGTSGDEETQYF; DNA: TGTGCCAGCAGCTTAGCTGGGACTAGCGGGGACGAAGAGACCCAGTACTTC
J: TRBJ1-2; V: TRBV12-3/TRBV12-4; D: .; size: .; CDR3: CASSPSLAGDYGYTF; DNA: TGTGCCAGCAGTCCTTCCCTAGCAGGCGACTATGGCTACACCTTC
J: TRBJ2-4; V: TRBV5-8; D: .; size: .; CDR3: CASSSTRNIQYF; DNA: TGTGCCAGCAGCTCCACCCGAAACATTCAGTACTTC